Listed here are 31 T cell receptor beta chains from one sample, sequenced in a study of monozygotic twins with inflammatory bowel disease. TCRdb derives one entry per CDR3 protein from the 5' RACE reads, leaving out DNA. The sample table sets out about 380,000 distinct CDR3 sequences. Sequences were obtained from blood. The receptors come from a human donor with ulcerative colitis or Crohn's disease, or a healthy co-twin of an affected twin (not recorded which).

The V and J genes are TRBV6-1 and TRBJ2-1. Per the germline V gene, CDR1 is MNHNS and CDR2 is SASEGT. This CDR3 is 14 amino acids long. CDR3 protein: CASSEGYYDNEQFF.

V and J are TRBV20-1 and TRBJ1-6; TCRdb proposes TRBD1, but this gene call is untestable without DNA. The CDR3 sequence is 14 residues long. Germline lookup yields CDR1 DFQATT and CDR2 SNEGSKA (reference sequence). The CDR3 here is CSAHRGPNNSPLHF.

The rearrangement uses TRBV11-2 and TRBJ1-1. CDR1 is SGHAT, CDR2 FQNNGV, per germline. The length of the CDR3 is 14 residues. CDR3 amino acids: CASSGTALNTEAFF.

This chain joins TRBV20-1 and TRBJ2-2; TCRdb proposes TRBD1, but this gene call is untestable without DNA. Germline V gene sequence: CDR1 DFQATT, CDR2 SNEGSKA (reference sequence). This CDR3 spans 13 amino acids. The CDR3 region is CSASIVGAGELFF.

The chain has TRBV9 and TRBJ2-3; the D gene TCRdb calls, TRBD1, cannot be checked with no DNA. CDR1 SGDLS and CDR2 YYNGEE come from the germline V gene. CDR3 length: 16 amino acids. The CDR3 spells CASSAGQGISTDTQYF. The full variable domain, completed using reference TRBV9 and TRBJ2-3, is DSGVTQTPKHLITATGQRVTLRCSPRSGDLSVYWYQQSLDQGLQFLIQYYNGEERAKGNILERFSAQQFPDLHSELNLSSLELGDSALYFCASSAGQGISTDTQYFGPGTRLTVL.

The V call is TRBV7-2, the J call TRBJ2-1; TCRdb's D gene call, TRBD2, goes unchecked for lack of DNA. This CDR3 comprises 13 residues. Germline lookup yields CDR1 SGHTA and CDR2 FQGNSA. The CDR3 sequence is CASSLGGAIEQFF. The full variable domain, its missing parts supplied by reference TRBV7-2 and TRBJ2-1, is GAGVSQSPSNKVTEKGKDVELRCDPISGHTALYWYRQSLGQGLEFLIYFQGNSAPDKSGLPSDRFSAERTGGSVSTLTIQRTQQEDSAVYLCASSLGGAIEQFFGPGTRLTVL.

The J gene is TRBJ2-1, the V gene TRBV12-3 or TRBV12-4; the TCRdb D gene call, TRBD2, has no DNA to confirm it. There are 16 residues in the CDR3. Here the CDR3 reads CASSLGRLAGDNEQFF.

The rearrangement links TRBV4-1 to TRBJ2-1. In germline, CDR1 is MGHRA, CDR2 YSYEKL. CDR3 size: 13 residues. The CDR3 here is CASSHSTQNEQFF.

This chain joins TRBV7-3 and TRBJ2-1; no DNA is available, so the TRBD1 call from TCRdb remains unchecked. The germline V gene encodes CDR1 SGHTA and CDR2 FQGTGA. The CDR3 runs to 15 residues. The CDR3 spells CASSLSGTDYNEQFF.

V is TRBV7-3 and J is TRBJ2-3; the TCRdb D gene call, TRBD1, has no DNA to confirm it. This CDR3 region has 13 residues. Per germline, CDR1 SGHTA and CDR2 FQGTGA. The CDR3 loop is CASSPQGPDTQYF.

The chain combines TRBV7-9 with TRBJ2-2; TCRdb outputs TRBD1, but without DNA this stays unchecked. CDR1 SEHNR and CDR2 FQNEAQ come from the germline V gene (reference sequence). This CDR3 comprises 15 residues. The CDR3: CASSPRTTEGGELFF.

The chain recombines TRBV4-3 with TRBJ2-2. The CDR3 has 14 amino acids. Germline CDR1 and CDR2: LGHNA and YSLEER. CDR3: CASSQAGSTGELFF.

J is TRBJ1-5 and V is TRBV7-9; TCRdb indicates TRBD1, and absent DNA this call remains unverified. Germline-derived CDR1 and CDR2 are SEHNR and FQNEAQ (reference sequence). The CDR3 totals 16 residues. The CDR3 spells CASSLGTEYSNQPQHF.

The chain links TRBV5-5 to TRBJ1-2. The CDR3 consists of 17 residues. Germline V gene lookup returns CDR1 SGHKS and CDR2 YYEKEE (reference sequence). The chain's CDR3 is CASSLAGRAQIDYGYTF.

The rearrangement uses TRBV4-3 and TRBJ2-2; checking the TCRdb D call of TRBD1 is not possible without DNA. The V gene's germline CDR1 is LGHNA and CDR2 YSLEER. This CDR3 has 14 amino acids. The CDR3 loop is CASSQPQGAGELFF.

The J gene is TRBJ2-7, the V gene TRBV27; TCRdb selects TRBD1, and the lack of DNA leaves this call unchecked. The CDR3 totals 13 residues. Germline lookup yields CDR1 MNHEY and CDR2 SMNVEV (reference sequence). CDR3 region: CASRGQEAYEQYF.

This chain joins TRBV15 and TRBJ2-3. CDR1 LNHNV and CDR2 YYDKDF come from the germline V gene (reference sequence). CDR3 length: 15 amino acids. CDR3 residues: CATSRRTVGPDTQYF.

V gene TRBV27 combines with J gene TRBJ2-1; as DNA is missing, the TRBD1 call by TCRdb cannot be tested. This CDR3 contains 14 residues. CDR1 and CDR2 (germline): MNHEY, SMNVEV (reference sequence). CDR3 loop: CASTLRGALNEQFF.

The J gene is TRBJ2-5, the V gene TRBV12-3 or TRBV12-4. The CDR3 consists of 14 residues. CDR3: CASSLRGYQETQYF.

This chain joins TRBV12-3 or TRBV12-4 and TRBJ1-2; TCRdb reports TRBD1, a call that lacks DNA to check it against. The CDR3 runs to 12 residues. This CDR3 is CASSWDRRRGTF.

The gene calls are TRBV30 and TRBJ1-5. The CDR3 spans 12 residues. Germline V CDR1 and CDR2: GTSNPN, SVGIG (reference sequence). The CDR3 protein is CAWSPQGQPQHF.

This chain connects TRBV18 to TRBJ1-5. Per germline, CDR1 KGHSH and CDR2 LQKENI. The CDR3 totals 16 residues. CDR3 residues: CASSPTSGWSNQPQHF.

J is TRBJ2-5 and V is TRBV9. The CDR3 has 13 residues. Germline V gives CDR1 SGDLS, CDR2 YYNGEE. The CDR3 region is CASSAANQETQYF.

The genes are TRBV6-5 and TRBJ2-7; TCRdb outputs TRBD2, but without DNA this stays unchecked. The CDR3 contains 14 residues. The germline V gene has CDR1 MNHEY and CDR2 SVGAGI. This chain's CDR3 is CASSYLGLSYEQYF.

V and J are TRBV7-2 and TRBJ1-2; TCRdb picks TRBD1, but there is no DNA to check that call. Germline assignment: CDR1 SGHTA and CDR2 FQGNSA. The CDR3 is made up of 15 amino acids. The CDR3 here is CASSDPLIKVYGYTF.

This chain links TRBV6-1 with TRBJ2-2; checking the TCRdb D call of TRBD1 is not possible without DNA. The CDR3 sequence is 18 residues long. Germline lookup yields CDR1 MNHNS and CDR2 SASEGT. CDR3 sequence: CASSRSRGTGWNTGELFF.

The chain couples TRBV5-1 to TRBJ2-2; TCRdb returns TRBD2, unconfirmable since there is no DNA. Germline V gene lookup returns CDR1 SGHRS and CDR2 YFSETQ. CDR3 length: 19 amino acids. The CDR3 protein is CASSRPGLAGGSNTGELFF.

This rearrangement joins TRBV7-2 to TRBJ2-4; without DNA, the TCRdb call of TRBD1 cannot be checked. This CDR3 is 15 amino acids long. CDR1 and CDR2 from the germline V gene are SGHTA and FQGNSA. The CDR3 loop is CASSLGTGGKNIQYF.

The J gene is TRBJ2-4, the V gene TRBV7-9; no DNA is available, so the TRBD1 call from TCRdb remains unchecked. CDR3 length: 16 residues. Germline CDR1 SEHNR, CDR2 FQNEAQ (reference sequence). CDR3 sequence: CASSLVGGLAKNIQYF.

The CDR3 loop is CASSSLRQKLQETQYF. V is TRBV27 and J is TRBJ2-5; the D gene TCRdb calls, TRBD1, cannot be checked with no DNA. CDR3 length: 16 amino acids. Germline CDR1 MNHEY, CDR2 SMNVEV (reference sequence).

The J gene is TRBJ2-3, the V gene TRBV12-3 or TRBV12-4; the D gene TCRdb calls, TRBD2, cannot be checked with no DNA. This CDR3 is 18 amino acids long. Here the CDR3 reads CASSFPLAGGLSTDTQYF.